This TCR beta chain was sequenced during a study of cytomegalovirus exposure and HLA in healthy donors. Study at large: When 350 to 500 donors were genotyped, roughly 80% of them were found to fall in the Caucasian-associated ancestry cluster. Broader study findings: It was reported that the classifier diagnosed cytomegalovirus status with high specificity and sensitivity in both the original and validation cohorts.

V was trimmed by 5 bases and J by 4 bases, leaving 14 bases between them. CDR3 length: 14 residues. The germline V gene has CDR1 SGHVS and CDR2 FQNEAQ. The PCR made use of 60 Vbeta and 13 Jbeta primers. Sequenced by immunoSEQ multiplex PCR; TCRdb stores in-frame clones only, minus some. Here the sample spans roughly 100,000 clones, about three quarters being singletons. A word on this clone: The antigen is unknown.

Sequencing used PBMCs. The chain employs TRBV7-8 and TRBJ1-2; D unclear. This TCR came from a man aged 25-45 years in good health and CMV-seropositive. As DNA, the CDR3 is TGTGCCAGCAGCCTCGGAGGGAAATCCTATGGCTACACCTTC. As protein: CASSLGGKSYGYTF.